This T cell receptor (beta chain) appears in the sequencing data of a study of OX40 agonist ivuxolimab in advanced cancers. Germline-derived CDR1 and CDR2 are MNHEY and SVGAGI. The CDR3 runs 15 residues. V shed 7 bases and J 1 base; nucleotides not matched to a gene: 7. Libraries were prepared by immunoSEQ multiplex PCR; TCRdb keeps only in-frame clonotypes and omits some of them. The sample consists of 70,000 or so clones, 88% of them appearing once. This TCR came from an adult with an advanced solid tumor such as melanoma, head and neck, liver or kidney cancer. Sequences were derived from CD4+ or CD8+ T cells sorted from blood, sampled in a trial of the OX40 agonist ivuxolimab. This chain uses TRBV6-5 with TRBJ1-5; 7 nucleotides align to TRBD1. The CDR3 DNA reads TGTGCCAGCAAGACGACAGGGAGCAGCAATCAGCCCCAGCATTTT. As protein: CASKTTGSSNQPQHF.